The 24 T cell receptor beta chains below come from one sample, sequenced in a study of cytomegalovirus exposure and HLA in healthy donors. Researchers ran the PCR with 60 Vbeta and 13 Jbeta primers. Sequencing used immunoSEQ multiplex PCR; TCRdb keeps in-frame clones, though not all of them. Here the sample spans 150,000 or so clones, around 80% being singletons. Material for sequencing was PBMCs. All receptors derive from a man younger than 35 in good health and CMV-seropositive.

The rearrangement uses TRBV11-2 and TRBJ1-2; D uncertain. The CDR3 is made up of 16 amino acids. V was clipped by 1 base and J by 7 bases, with 19 bases between them. Looked up from germline, CDR1 is SGHAT and CDR2 is FQNNGV. This CDR3 is CASSLGSELGRGGYTF. CDR3 bases: TGTGCCAGCAGCTTAGGATCTGAGTTAGGGAGAGGTGGCTACACCTTC.

V gene TRBV4-2 combines with J gene TRBJ1-1; the match to TRBD1 covers 7 bases. The CDR3 consists of 14 residues. V gave up 7 bases and J gave up 6 bases; unmatched junction bases: 11. In germline, CDR1 is LGHNA, CDR2 YNFKEQ. The CDR3 loop reads CASTMEGAVAEAFF. The DNA for the CDR3 is TGTGCCAGCACCATGGAGGGGGCGGTCGCTGAAGCTTTCTTT.

In regard to this clone: One end of the junction fails to match germline, which may point to a read error. The chain's CDR3 is CAWSVRQGGERYF. CDR3 coding DNA: TGTGCCTGGAGTGTACGGCAGGGAGGAGAGCGGTACTTC. The V gene is TRBV30, the J gene TRBJ2-7, with a weak D call TRBD2 (6 bases). Germline CDR1 is GTSNPN and CDR2 is SVGIG (reference sequence). This CDR3 contains 13 residues.

The chain carries TRBV19 and TRBJ2-1; 10 bases align to TRBD2. Germline lookup yields CDR1 LNHDA and CDR2 SQIVND (reference sequence). This CDR3 has 15 amino acids. J gave up 9 bases and V 5 bases, and 10 bases lay outside the gene matches. In DNA, the CDR3 is TGTGCCAGTAGTCCGCGACTAGCGGGCCTAGGTGAGCAGTTCTTC. Its protein is CASSPRLAGLGEQFF.

The gene calls are TRBV11-2 and TRBJ2-7, with a tentative D call TRBD1 (5 bases). Germline V lookup: CDR1 SGHAT, CDR2 FQNNGV. With 1 base removed from V and 6 bases from J, the gap between germline ends came to 16 bases. CDR3 length: 15 amino acids. CDR3 DNA sequence: TGTGCCAGCAGCTTAGCTCGCTGGCAGGGTATCGAGCAGTACTTC. It yields the protein CASSLARWQGIEQYF.

Note on this clone: The junction departs from germline at one end; a sequencing error may be responsible. This chain links TRBV5-1 with TRBJ2-7; the D gene is possibly TRBD2 (5 bases). Germline-derived CDR1 and CDR2 are SGHRS and YFSETQ. The CDR3 is 13 residues long. CDR3: CAGSLGEAYEQYF. CDR3 DNA: TGCGCCGGCAGCTTGGGAGAAGCCTACGAGCAGTACTTC.

This clone was counted a few times. This chain uses TRBV11-2 with TRBJ2-1; 9 bases are shared with TRBD1. The CDR3 is 14 residues long. V gave up 4 bases and J gave up 6 bases; unmatched junction bases: 4. In germline, CDR1 is SGHAT, CDR2 FQNNGV. CDR3 bases: TGTGCCAGCAGCTACCGGGACAGGGCCAATGAGCAGTTCTTC. Residues: CASSYRDRANEQFF.

The chain carries TRBV29-1 and TRBJ2-1; TRBD1 aligns across 7 bases. The germline V gene encodes CDR1 SQVTM and CDR2 ANQGSEA. J lost 4 bases, V lost 4 bases, and 7 bases had no gene match. The length of the CDR3 is 14 residues. The CDR3 loop reads CSVVKGGRYNEQFF. DNA for the CDR3: TGCAGCGTTGTTAAAGGGGGCCGGTACAATGAGCAGTTCTTC.

CDR3 bases: TGTGCCAGCACCGGATCCGGGACACTTAGCAATCAGCCCCAGCATTTT. It codes for CASTGSGTLSNQPQHF. The chain uses TRBV19 and TRBJ1-5; TRBD1 might be the D (6 bases). Germline CDR1 is LNHDA and CDR2 is SQIVND (reference sequence). The CDR3 has 16 residues. Deletions cut 9 bases from V and 0 bases from J, with 18 bases between.

V and J are TRBV5-1 and TRBJ2-7; 10 bases are a match to TRBD2. The CDR3 has 20 residues. V lost 4 bases and J lost 1; bases outside the gene matches: 20. Germline-derived CDR1 and CDR2 are SGHRS and YFSETQ. The CDR3 region is CASSVRGLASGSRASYEQYF. The CDR3 DNA reads TGCGCCAGCAGCGTGAGAGGTCTCGCTAGCGGGAGTAGAGCGTCCTACGAGCAGTACTTC.

With respect to this clone: Different DNA sequences within this sample yield the same CDR3. This rearrangement joins TRBV9 to TRBJ2-7; 9 bases agree with TRBD1. The V segment lost 3 bases and the J segment 2 bases; nucleotides outside the gene matches: 0. Germline V CDR1 and CDR2: SGDLS, YYNGEE. The CDR3 runs 13 residues. CDR3 amino acids: CASSGQGAYEQYF. The CDR3 DNA sequence: TGTGCCAGCAGCGGACAGGGGGCCTACGAGCAGTACTTC. Based on the CDR3 plus reference TRBV9 and TRBJ2-7, the full variable domain is DSGVTQTPKHLITATGQRVTLRCSPRSGDLSVYWYQQSLDQGLQFLIQYYNGEERAKGNILERFSAQQFPDLHSELNLSSLELGDSALYFCASSGQGAYEQYFGPGTRLTVT.

The CDR3 is CASSQGQASGYTF. The CDR3 DNA is TGCGCCAGCAGCCAGGGACAGGCTTCTGGCTACACCTTC. The chain is built from TRBV4-1 and TRBJ1-2; 8 bases align to TRBD1. This CDR3 spans 13 amino acids. The V and J ends lost 3 bases and 7 bases, in that order; junction bases with no gene match: 4. The V gene's germline CDR1 is MGHRA and CDR2 YSYEKL.

This clone came up a few times. V usage is TRBV7-2 and J usage is TRBJ1-4, with D perhaps TRBD1 (5 bases). Deletions cut 5 bases from V and 3 bases from J, with 13 bases between. This CDR3 region has 15 residues. Germline V lookup: CDR1 SGHTA, CDR2 FQGNSA. CDR3 bases: TGTGCCAGCAGCGCGGGGGTCAGGGCTAATGAAAAACTGTTTTTT. Protein: CASSAGVRANEKLFF.

The genes are TRBV4-1 and TRBJ1-2; D is undetermined. In germline, CDR1 is MGHRA, CDR2 YSYEKL. Trimming stripped 1 base from V and 3 bases from J, with 12 bases between. This CDR3 spans 15 amino acids. Here the CDR3 reads CASSQGMASHYGYTF. The CDR3 DNA reads TGCGCCAGCAGCCAAGGAATGGCCTCTCACTATGGCTACACCTTC.

In this sample, this clone turned up many times. The chain recombines TRBV28 with TRBJ1-1; weak D call: TRBD1 (5 bases). There are 16 residues in the CDR3. V gave up 3 bases and J gave up 5 bases, with 19 bases separating them. In germline, CDR1 is MDHEN, CDR2 SYDVKM. DNA for the CDR3: TGTGCCAGCAGTTTTGCCGGAGGAGGGGTTGTGACTGAAGCTTTCTTT. Its protein is CASSFAGGGVVTEAFF.

The rearrangement uses TRBV28 and TRBJ2-7; perhaps TRBD1 as D (6 bases). CDR1 MDHEN and CDR2 SYDVKM come from the germline V gene. The CDR3 loop spans 13 amino acids. Deletions cut 2 bases from V and 6 bases from J, with 11 bases between. CDR3: CASSLPGTTEQYF. CDR3 DNA sequence: TGTGCCAGCAGTTTACCAGGGACAACCGAGCAGTACTTC.

This clone was recorded at least ten times. This sequence joins TRBV16 and TRBJ2-3, with 7 bases lining up with TRBD1. V lost 1 base, J lost 2 bases, and 6 bases stayed unmatched. The CDR3 is 16 amino acids. Germline V lookup: CDR1 KGHSY, CDR2 FQNENV. DNA of the CDR3: TGTGCCAGCAGCCAATTGAGACAGGGAGACACAGATACGCAGTATTTT. It codes for CASSQLRQGDTDTQYF.

This clone appeared a few times. This chain connects TRBV11-2 to TRBJ2-4; 10 positions agree with TRBD2. The ends lost 5 bases at V and 3 bases at J; junction bases unmatched: 13. There are 18 residues in the CDR3. Looked up from germline, CDR1 is SGHAT and CDR2 is FQNNGV. The CDR3 DNA sequence: TGTGCCAGCAGCCCTCTCAGAGGGGCTAGCGGGAGCAAAAACATTCAGTACTTC. Its translation is CASSPLRGASGSKNIQYF.

The chain employs TRBV28 and TRBJ1-6; 9 nucleotides align to TRBD1. Germline CDR1 MDHEN, CDR2 SYDVKM. Unmatched junction bases numbered 8, after V lost 9 bases and J lost 5 bases. The CDR3 has 15 amino acids. The CDR3 sequence: CARLQGALDNSPLHF. CDR3 coding DNA: TGTGCCAGATTACAGGGGGCTTTGGATAATTCACCCCTCCACTTT.

This clone was found a few times. This chain joins TRBV6-1 and TRBJ1-5, with D maybe TRBD1 (6 bases). The CDR3 runs to 16 residues. The ends were cut back, 3 bases at V and 5 bases at J, with 17 bases in the middle. Germline loops: CDR1 MNHNS, CDR2 SASEGT. The CDR3 region is CASSDPRWGGDQPQHF. The CDR3 coding sequence is TGTGCCAGCAGTGACCCTCGGTGGGGGGGCGATCAGCCCCAGCATTTT.

The V and J genes are TRBV6-1 and TRBJ2-7, with D maybe TRBD2 (6 bases). CDR3 length equals 16 residues. The ends were cut back, 0 bases at V and 2 bases at J, with 14 bases in the middle. The germline V gene encodes CDR1 MNHNS and CDR2 SASEGT. The CDR3 region has the DNA TGTGCCAGCAGTGAAGCGCAGCGGGCCACCGCCTACGAGCAGTACTTC. This sequence encodes CASSEAQRATAYEQYF.

The V call is TRBV19, the J call TRBJ1-3; 8 bases map to TRBD1. Germline V gene lookup returns CDR1 LNHDA and CDR2 SQIVND (reference sequence). The CDR3 length is 17 residues. J gave up 0 bases and V 4 bases, and 8 bases lay outside the gene matches. The CDR3 bases are TGTGCCAGTAGTACGGACAGGGTTCAAATCTCTGGAAACACCATATATTTT. Translation gives CASSTDRVQISGNTIYF. The full variable domain, with the rest looked up from reference TRBV19 and TRBJ1-3, is DGGITQSPKYLFRKEGQNVTLSCEQNLNHDAMYWYRQDPGQGLRLIYYSQIVNDFQKGDIAEGYSVSREKKESFPLTVTSAQKNPTAFYLCASSTDRVQISGNTIYFGEGSWLTVV.

The chain recombines TRBV19 with TRBJ2-7; D gene unclear. The V gene lost 6 bases and the J gene lost 0 bases, with 9 bases spanning the gap. Germline V gene sequence: CDR1 LNHDA, CDR2 SQIVND (reference sequence). This CDR3 comprises 13 residues. In DNA form, the CDR3 reads TGTGCCAGTAGCCTAGTCGGCTCCTACGAGCAGTACTTC. It encodes CASSLVGSYEQYF.

The J gene is TRBJ2-5, the V gene TRBV29-1; TRBD2 might be the D (6 bases). This CDR3 spans 14 amino acids. The germline V gene encodes CDR1 SQVTM and CDR2 ANQGSEA. Between the trimmed V and J ends, which lost 7 bases and 5 bases, there was a span of 20 bases. CDR3 in amino acids: CSARPGDAGETQYF. DNA for the CDR3: TGCAGCGCCCGCCCTGGAGACGCGGGGGAGACCCAGTACTTC.